This T cell receptor (beta chain) emerged from a study of regulatory T cells in long-lasting Graves disease. Time point: newly diagnosed GD, antithyroid drugs for less than 3 months. PBMCs provided the RNA from which the TCR library was made. This clonotype was recorded many times. Relying on iRepertoire HTBI primers and Arm-PCR of CDR3 regions, the team built TCR beta libraries. TCRdb reanalysed the multiplex PCR reads using MiXCR and keeps one entry per CDR3 protein. The table has 200,000 to 250,000 distinct CDR3 sequences, around 19% seen once. The TCR comes from a female donor with Graves disease. Material: peripheral blood mononuclear cells (PBMCs), obtained at new diagnosis, from a patient treated with antithyroid drugs.

The CDR3 sequence is CASSPPDRVGADTQYF. CDR3 sequence (DNA): TGTGCCAGCTCACCACCGGACAGGGTTGGGGCAGATACGCAGTATTTT. The chain combines TRBV18 with TRBJ2-3, with TRBD1 identical over 8 bases. Germline V gives CDR1 KGHSH, CDR2 LQKENI. The CDR3 is 16 residues long. V was clipped by 0 bases and J by 4 bases; unmatched bases: 6.